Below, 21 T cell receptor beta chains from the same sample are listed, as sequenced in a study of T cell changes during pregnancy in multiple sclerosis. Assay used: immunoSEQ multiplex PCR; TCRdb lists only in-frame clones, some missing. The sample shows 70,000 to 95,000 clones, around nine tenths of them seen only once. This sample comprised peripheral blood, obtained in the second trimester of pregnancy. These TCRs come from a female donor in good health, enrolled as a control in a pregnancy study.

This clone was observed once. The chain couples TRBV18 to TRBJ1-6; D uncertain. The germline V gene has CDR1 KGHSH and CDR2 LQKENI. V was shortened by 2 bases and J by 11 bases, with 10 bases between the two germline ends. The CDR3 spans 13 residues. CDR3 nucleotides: TGTGCCAGCTCACCATACAGCTTAACACCCCTCCACTTT. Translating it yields CASSPYSLTPLHF.

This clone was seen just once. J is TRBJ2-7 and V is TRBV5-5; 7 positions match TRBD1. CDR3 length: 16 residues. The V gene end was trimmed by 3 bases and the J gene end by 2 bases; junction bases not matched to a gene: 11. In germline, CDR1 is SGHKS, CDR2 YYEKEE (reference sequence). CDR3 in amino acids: CASSSTPGTAAYEQYF. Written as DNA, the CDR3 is TGTGCCAGCAGCTCGACTCCCGGGACAGCAGCCTACGAGCAGTACTTC.

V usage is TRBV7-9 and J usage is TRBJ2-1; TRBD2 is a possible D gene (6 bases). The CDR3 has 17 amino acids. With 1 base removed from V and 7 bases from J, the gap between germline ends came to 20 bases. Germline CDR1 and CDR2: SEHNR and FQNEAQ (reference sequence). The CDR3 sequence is CASSLGGSSARLNEQFF. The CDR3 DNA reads TGTGCCAGCAGCTTAGGGGGATCTAGCGCCCGCTTGAATGAGCAGTTCTTC.

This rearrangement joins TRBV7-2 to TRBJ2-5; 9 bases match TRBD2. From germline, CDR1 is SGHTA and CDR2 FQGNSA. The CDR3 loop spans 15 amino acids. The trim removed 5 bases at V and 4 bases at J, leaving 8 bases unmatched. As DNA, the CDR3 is TGTGCCAGCAGCGCTCTAGGCGGGGGGGCAGAGACCCAGTACTTC. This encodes CASSALGGGAETQYF.

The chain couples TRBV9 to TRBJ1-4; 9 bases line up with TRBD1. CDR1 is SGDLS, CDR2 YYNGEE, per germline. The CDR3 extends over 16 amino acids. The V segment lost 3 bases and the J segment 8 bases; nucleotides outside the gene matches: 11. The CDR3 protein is CASSAPGTGLREKLFF. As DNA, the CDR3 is TGTGCCAGCAGCGCTCCCGGGACAGGGCTAAGGGAAAAACTGTTTTTT.

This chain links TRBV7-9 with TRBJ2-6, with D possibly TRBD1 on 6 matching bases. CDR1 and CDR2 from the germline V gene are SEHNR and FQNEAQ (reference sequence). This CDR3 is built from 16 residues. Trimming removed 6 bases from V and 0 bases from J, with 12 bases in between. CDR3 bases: TGTGCCAGCAGTTCTACAGGGTACTCTGGGGCCAACGTCCTGACTTTC. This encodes CASSSTGYSGANVLTF.

The CDR3 DNA sequence: TGTGCCAGCAGCTACCGGGACAGGGTCCTGGATGGCTACACCTTC. Protein product: CASSYRDRVLDGYTF. The chain uses TRBV5-4 and TRBJ1-2; the match to TRBD1 covers 9 bases. The CDR3 consists of 15 residues. From germline, CDR1 is SGHNT and CDR2 YYREEE (reference sequence). V shed 3 bases, J shed 6 bases, and the junction held 9 bases outside the gene matches.

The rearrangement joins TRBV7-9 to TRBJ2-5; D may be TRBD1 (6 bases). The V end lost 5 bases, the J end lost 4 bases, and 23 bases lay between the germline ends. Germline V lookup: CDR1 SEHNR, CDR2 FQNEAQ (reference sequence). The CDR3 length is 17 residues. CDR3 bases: TGTGCCAGCAGCCCTCCTGAGAGGGACAAGCATGGAGAGACCCAGTACTTC. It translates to CASSPPERDKHGETQYF.

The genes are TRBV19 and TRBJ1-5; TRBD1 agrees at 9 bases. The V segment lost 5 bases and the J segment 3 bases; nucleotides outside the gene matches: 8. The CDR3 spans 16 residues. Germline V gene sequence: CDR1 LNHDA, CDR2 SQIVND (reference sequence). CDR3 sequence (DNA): TGTGCCAGTAGTGGTGGGACAGGGCGTGACAATCAGCCCCAGCATTTT. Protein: CASSGGTGRDNQPQHF.

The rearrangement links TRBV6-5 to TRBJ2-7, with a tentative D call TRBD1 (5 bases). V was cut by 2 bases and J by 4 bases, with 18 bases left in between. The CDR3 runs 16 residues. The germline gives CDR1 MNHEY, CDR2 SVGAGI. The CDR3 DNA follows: TGTGCCAGCAGTTACGCCCGGGCAGGGTCAAGATACGAGCAGTACTTC. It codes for CASSYARAGSRYEQYF.

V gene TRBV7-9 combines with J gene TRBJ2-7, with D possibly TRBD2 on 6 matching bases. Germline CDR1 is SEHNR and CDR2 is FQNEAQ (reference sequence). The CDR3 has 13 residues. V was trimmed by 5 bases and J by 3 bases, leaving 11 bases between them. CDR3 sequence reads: CASSPREDYEQYF. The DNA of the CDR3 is TGTGCCAGCAGCCCCAGGGAGGACTACGAGCAGTACTTC.

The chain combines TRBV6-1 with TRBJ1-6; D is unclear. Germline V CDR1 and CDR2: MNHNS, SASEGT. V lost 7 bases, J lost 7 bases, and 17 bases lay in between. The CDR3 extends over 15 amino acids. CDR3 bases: TGTGCCAGCACCATACAGAGAGGGAACAATTCACCCCTCCACTTT. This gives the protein CASTIQRGNNSPLHF.

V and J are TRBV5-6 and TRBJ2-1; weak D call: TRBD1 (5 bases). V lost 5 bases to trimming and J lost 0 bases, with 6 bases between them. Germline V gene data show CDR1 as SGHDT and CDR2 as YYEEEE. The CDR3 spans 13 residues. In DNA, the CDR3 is TGTGCCAGCAGTGGGGCCTCCTACAATGAGCAGTTCTTC. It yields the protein CASSGASYNEQFF.

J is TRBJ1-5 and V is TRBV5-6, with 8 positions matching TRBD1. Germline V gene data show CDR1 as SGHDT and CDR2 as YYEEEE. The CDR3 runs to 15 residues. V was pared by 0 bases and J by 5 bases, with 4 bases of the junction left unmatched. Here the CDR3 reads CASSLGDRPYQPQHF. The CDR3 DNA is TGTGCCAGCAGCTTGGGGGACAGGCCTTATCAGCCCCAGCATTTT. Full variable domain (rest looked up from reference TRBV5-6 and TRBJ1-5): DAGVTQSPTHLIKTRGQQVTLRCSPKSGHDTVSWYQQALGQGPQFIFQYYEEEERQRGNFPDRFSGHQFPNYSSELNVNALLLGDSALYLCASSLGDRPYQPQHFGDGTRLSIL.

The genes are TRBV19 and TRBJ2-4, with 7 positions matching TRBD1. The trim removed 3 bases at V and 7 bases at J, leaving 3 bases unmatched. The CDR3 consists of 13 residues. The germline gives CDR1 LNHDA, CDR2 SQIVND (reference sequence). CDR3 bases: TGTGCCAGTAGTATTGACAGGGAGAACATTCAGTACTTC. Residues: CASSIDRENIQYF.

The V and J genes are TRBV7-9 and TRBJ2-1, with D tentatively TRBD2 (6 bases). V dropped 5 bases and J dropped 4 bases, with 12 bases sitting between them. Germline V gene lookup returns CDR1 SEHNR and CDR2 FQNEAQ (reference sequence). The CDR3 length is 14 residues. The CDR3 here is CASSPNSGYNEQFF. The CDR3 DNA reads TGTGCCAGCAGCCCGAATAGCGGATACAATGAGCAGTTCTTC.

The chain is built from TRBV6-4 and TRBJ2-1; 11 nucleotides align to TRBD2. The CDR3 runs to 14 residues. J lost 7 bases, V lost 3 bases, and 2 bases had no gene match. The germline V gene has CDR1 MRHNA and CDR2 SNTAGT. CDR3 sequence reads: CASSDGTSGNEQFF. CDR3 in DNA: TGTGCCAGCAGTGATGGGACTAGCGGAAATGAGCAGTTCTTC.

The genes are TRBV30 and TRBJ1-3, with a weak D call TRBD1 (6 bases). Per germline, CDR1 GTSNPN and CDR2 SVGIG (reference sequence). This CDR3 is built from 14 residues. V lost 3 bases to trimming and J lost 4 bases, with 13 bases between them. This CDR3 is CAWRQGGKGNTIYF. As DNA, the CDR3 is TGTGCCTGGAGACAGGGAGGGAAGGGAAACACCATATATTTT. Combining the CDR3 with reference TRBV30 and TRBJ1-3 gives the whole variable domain SQTIHQWPATLVQPVGSPLSLECTVEGTSNPNLYWYRQAAGRGLQLLFYSVGIGQISSEVPQNLSASRPQDRQFILSSKKLLLSDSGFYLCAWRQGGKGNTIYFGEGSWLTVV.

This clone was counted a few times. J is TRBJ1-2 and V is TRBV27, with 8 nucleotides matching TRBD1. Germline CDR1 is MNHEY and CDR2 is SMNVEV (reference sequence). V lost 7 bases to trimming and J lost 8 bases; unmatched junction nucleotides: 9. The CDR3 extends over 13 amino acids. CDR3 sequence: CASTTGRGRGYTF. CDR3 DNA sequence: TGTGCCAGCACCACTGGCAGGGGGCGAGGCTACACCTTC.

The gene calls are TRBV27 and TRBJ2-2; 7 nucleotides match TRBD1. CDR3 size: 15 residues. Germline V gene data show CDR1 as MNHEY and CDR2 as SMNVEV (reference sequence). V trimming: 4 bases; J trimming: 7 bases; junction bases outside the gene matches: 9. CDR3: CASSSRQGRGGELFF. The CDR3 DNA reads TGTGCCAGCAGTTCCCGACAGGGAAGAGGCGGGGAGCTGTTTTTT.

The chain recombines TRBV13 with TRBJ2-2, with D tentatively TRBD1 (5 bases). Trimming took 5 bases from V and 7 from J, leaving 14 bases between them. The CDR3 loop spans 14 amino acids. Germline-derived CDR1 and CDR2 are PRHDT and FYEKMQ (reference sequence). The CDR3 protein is CASSPRRQIGELFF. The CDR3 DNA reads TGTGCCAGCAGCCCCCGTCGACAGATCGGGGAGCTGTTTTTT. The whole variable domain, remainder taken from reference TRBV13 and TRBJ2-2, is AAGVIQSPRHLIKEKRETATLKCYPIPRHDTVYWYQQGPGQDPQFLISFYEKMQSDKGSIPDRFSAQQFSDYHSELNMSSLELGDSALYFCASSPRRQIGELFFGEGSRLTVL.